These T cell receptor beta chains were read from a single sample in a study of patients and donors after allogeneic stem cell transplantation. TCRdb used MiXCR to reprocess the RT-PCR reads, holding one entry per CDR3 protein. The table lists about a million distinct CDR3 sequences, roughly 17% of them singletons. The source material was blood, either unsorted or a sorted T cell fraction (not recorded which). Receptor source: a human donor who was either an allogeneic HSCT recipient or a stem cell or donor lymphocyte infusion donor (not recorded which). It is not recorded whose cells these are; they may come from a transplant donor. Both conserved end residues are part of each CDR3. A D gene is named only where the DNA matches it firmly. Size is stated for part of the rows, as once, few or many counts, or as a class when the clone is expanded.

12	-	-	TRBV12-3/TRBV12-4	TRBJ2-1	CASSFPTGVWFF	TGTGCCAGCAGTTTTCCGACTGGGGTCTGGTTCTTC
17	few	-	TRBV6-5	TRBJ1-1	CASSWGVRGGMNTEAFF	TGTGCCAGCAGTTGGGGGGTACGGGGTGGCATGAACACTGAAGCTTTCTTT
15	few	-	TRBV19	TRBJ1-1	CASREGSNLNTEAFF	TGTGCCAGTAGAGAGGGCAGCAATTTGAACACTGAAGCTTTCTTT
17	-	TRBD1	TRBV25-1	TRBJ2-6	CATDTIGGGSGANVLTF	TGTGCCACGGATACAATAGGGGGCGGCTCTGGGGCCAACGTCCTGACTTTC
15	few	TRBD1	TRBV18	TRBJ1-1	CASSGGTGANTEAFF	TGTGCCAGCTCAGGCGGGACAGGGGCGAACACTGAAGCTTTCTTT
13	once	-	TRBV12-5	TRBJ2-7	CASCGPGPHEQYF	TGTGCTAGTTGCGGCCCGGGCCCCCACGAGCAGTACTTC
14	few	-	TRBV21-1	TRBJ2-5	CASSDGGIPETQYF	TGTGCCAGCAGCGATGGCGGGATCCCCGAGACCCAGTACTTC
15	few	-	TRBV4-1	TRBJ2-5	CASSQIPGTGETQYF	TGCGCCAGCAGCCAAATACCCGGGACGGGAGAGACCCAGTACTTC
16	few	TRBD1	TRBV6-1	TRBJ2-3	CASSQDRVDRTDTQYF	TGTGCCAGCAGTCAGGACAGGGTAGATAGAACAGATACGCAGTATTTT
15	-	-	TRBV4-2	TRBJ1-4	CASSQAREGDEKLFF	TGTGCCAGCAGCCAAGCAAGGGAAGGAGATGAAAAACTGTTTTTT